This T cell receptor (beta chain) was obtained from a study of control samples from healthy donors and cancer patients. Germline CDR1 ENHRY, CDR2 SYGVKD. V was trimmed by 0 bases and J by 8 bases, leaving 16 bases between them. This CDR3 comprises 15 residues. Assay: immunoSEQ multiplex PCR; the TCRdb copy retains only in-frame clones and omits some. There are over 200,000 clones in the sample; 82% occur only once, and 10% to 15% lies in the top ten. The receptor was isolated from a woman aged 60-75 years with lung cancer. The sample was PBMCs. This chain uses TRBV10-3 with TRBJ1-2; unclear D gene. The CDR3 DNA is TGTGCCATCAGTGAGTCTCCGGTCAGAACCACCGGCTACACCTTC. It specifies CAISESPVRTTGYTF.